The table lists the clone carrying this TCR beta chain with many counts. Its antigen is not known. The data are from a study of glioma-infiltrating T cells. Germline lookup yields CDR1 SGHRS and CDR2 YFSETQ. The CDR3 covers 18 residues. The V end was cut by 3 bases, the J end by 7 bases, with 23 bases between. Overall study results and limits: Very few CDR3 sequences were shared between tissue and blood. Non-neoplastic patients had below-expected tissue-blood divergence, while all gliomas exceeded expectation.

Amplification of TCR alpha and beta CDR3 regions from RNA used iRepertoire nested multiplex PCR. One-step reverse transcription and amplification started from about 100-400 ng of tissue mRNA or PBMC total RNA. In TCRdb, the multiplex PCR reads were re-called with MiXCR into one record per CDR3 protein. Of more than 85,000 distinct CDR3 sequences listed, less than 30% are singletons. The clonotype originates from a human donor with low-grade glioma or glioblastoma, undergoing nonglioma brain surgery, or in good health (not recorded which). Material for sequencing was glioma tissue, nonneoplastic brain tissue, or PBMCs (not recorded which). This sequence joins TRBV5-1 and TRBJ1-6; D possibly corresponds to TRBD1 (6 bases). CDR3 nucleotides: TGCGCCAGCAGCTCGGAATTCGAACAGCGGGACAAGAATTCACCCCTCCACTTT. Encoded protein: CASSSEFEQRDKNSPLHF.